This T cell receptor (beta chain) is from a study of blood T cell repertoires in COVID-19. Study-level background: Donors in the United States, Italy and Spain gave samples during acute or convalescent COVID-19. From T cells, B-cell-depleted T cells, or PBMCs came the material, which was cDNA or gDNA.

In the authors' methods: Amplification of reference gene primers was used by the study to estimate nucleated cell counts. Using immunoSEQ multiplex PCR, the repertoire was profiled, and TCRdb retains in-frame clones only, with some absent. Clone size and V and J calls were adopted from that table, with D and trimming inferred from the DNA. The sample lists about 35,000 clones; around 87% were seen once. Germline V gives CDR1 KGHSH, CDR2 LQKENI. Trimming took 0 bases from V and 4 from J, leaving 8 bases between them. This CDR3 has 14 residues. V usage is TRBV18 and J usage is TRBJ2-3, with TRBD2 as a possible D gene (6 bases). The sequence was collected from a human donor in a cohort sampled during active COVID-19. The sequencing sample was made of peripheral blood. CDR3 region: CASSPPGLPDTQYF. The CDR3 DNA is TGTGCCAGCTCACCACCGGGACTCCCAGATACGCAGTATTTT.